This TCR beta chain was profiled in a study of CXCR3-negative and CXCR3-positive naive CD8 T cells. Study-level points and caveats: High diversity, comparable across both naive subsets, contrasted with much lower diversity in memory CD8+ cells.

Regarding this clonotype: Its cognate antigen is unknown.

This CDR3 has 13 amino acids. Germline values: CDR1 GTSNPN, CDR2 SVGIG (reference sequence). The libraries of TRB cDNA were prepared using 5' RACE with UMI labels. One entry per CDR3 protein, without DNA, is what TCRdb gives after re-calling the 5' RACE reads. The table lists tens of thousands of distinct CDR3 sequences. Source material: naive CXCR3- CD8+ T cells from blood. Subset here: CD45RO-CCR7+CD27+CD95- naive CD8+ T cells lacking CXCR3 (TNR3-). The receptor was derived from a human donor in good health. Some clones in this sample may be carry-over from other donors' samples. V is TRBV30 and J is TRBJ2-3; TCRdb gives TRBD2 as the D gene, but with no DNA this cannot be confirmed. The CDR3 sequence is CAWSWLAGDTQYF.